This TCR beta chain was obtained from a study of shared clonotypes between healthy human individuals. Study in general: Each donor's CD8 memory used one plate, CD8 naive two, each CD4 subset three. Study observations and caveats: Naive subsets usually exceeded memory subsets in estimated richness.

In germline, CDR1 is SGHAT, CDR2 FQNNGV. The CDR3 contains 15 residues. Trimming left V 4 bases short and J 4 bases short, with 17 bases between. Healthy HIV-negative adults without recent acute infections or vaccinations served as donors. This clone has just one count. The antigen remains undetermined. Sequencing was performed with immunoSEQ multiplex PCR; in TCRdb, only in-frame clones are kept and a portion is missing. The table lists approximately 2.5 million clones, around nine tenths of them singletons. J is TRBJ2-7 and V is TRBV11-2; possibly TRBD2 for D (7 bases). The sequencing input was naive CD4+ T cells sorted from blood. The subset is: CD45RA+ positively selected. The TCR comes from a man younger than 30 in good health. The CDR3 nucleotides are TGTGCCAGCAGCTCGTTGGGGGGGGACATTTACGAGCAGTACTTC. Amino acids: CASSSLGGDIYEQYF.